The clone carrying this T cell receptor beta chain came up a few times. Its antigen is currently unknown. V lost 1 base and J lost 5; bases outside the gene matches: 5. The germline gives CDR1 KGHSH, CDR2 LQKENI. The CDR3 sequence is 17 residues long. This sample stems from a study of T-cell memory formation after mild COVID-19. The overall study: Largely donor-specific sequence clusters came from a couple of donors.

General study points: The CD4+ clones that contracted clustered mainly within CM and EM, and the CD8+ clones concentrated in EMRA. There was a balanced CD4/CD8 profile in clones contracting day 15 to 85, and later expanders leaned CD4+.

Constant-segment primers served in 5'RACE that generated TCR alpha and TCR beta cDNA libraries bearing sample barcodes and UMIs. TCRdb re-called the 5' RACE reads with MiXCR, one entry per CDR3 protein. The table shows 400,000 to 500,000 distinct CDR3 sequences, with around 20% occurring only once. The sequenced sample was PBMCs or a T cell subset sorted from them (not recorded which). V gene TRBV18 combines with J gene TRBJ2-3; 14 bases match TRBD2. The clonotype originates from an adult woman who had mild COVID-19 (a few samples of this study predate the infection). Cell type and time point are not known. The CDR3 sequence is CASSPRGLAGVEDTQYF. DNA for the CDR3: TGTGCCAGCTCACCACGGGGACTAGCGGGGGTGGAAGATACGCAGTATTTT.